This note documents a single T cell receptor (beta chain) sequence. This sample was included in a study of blood T cell repertoires in COVID-19. Study in general: Samples came from the United States, Italy and Spain, spanning acute and convalescent COVID-19.

In the authors' methods: By means of reference gene primer amplification, nucleated cell counts were estimated. TCRdb's copy holds only in-frame clones and misses some; the assay was immunoSEQ multiplex PCR. From that table come the V and J calls and clone size; the DNA was used to work out D and trimming. The table records 200,000 or so clones, around 84% of them present only once. The CDR3 covers 15 residues. Per germline, CDR1 MNHEY and CDR2 SMNVEV (reference sequence). The junction had 8 bases not matched to a gene; V was cut back by 5 bases and J by 3 bases. This TCR derives from a woman between 55 and 75 years old who had recovered from COVID-19. The sequenced sample consisted of peripheral blood. J is TRBJ1-1 and V is TRBV27; 8 positions agree with TRBD1. CDR3: CASSGQGAGDTEAFF. The CDR3 DNA sequence: TGTGCCAGCAGTGGGCAGGGGGCTGGGGACACTGAAGCTTTCTTT.